One sample yielded the 10 T cell receptor beta chains listed below, sequenced in a study of cytomegalovirus exposure and HLA in healthy donors (dated 2017 in TCRdb). The library was produced with the immunoSEQ multiplex PCR assay. A mixture of 60 forward primers for TCR Vbeta segments and 13 reverse primers for TCR Jbeta segments was used in the multiplex PCR. Sourced from immuneACCESS, this table was stored by TCRdb with only in-frame sequences that have V and J called. A share of the clones is absent; for the studies checked, an unresolved V gene accounts for under half, and the remainder has no known explanation. This sample lists 150,000 or so clones; around 77% were detected once. 1.3% to 1.5% of the sample rests with the top ten. Sequencing was done on a sample of PBMCs. These receptors all stem from a woman aged 25 to 39 in good health and CMV-seronegative.

The chain has TRBV29-1 and TRBJ2-5; D remains unclear. The CDR3 is 13 residues long. The V and J ends lost 0 bases and 5 bases respectively, with 10 bases between them. Germline loops: CDR1 SQVTM, CDR2 ANQGSEA. CDR3 in DNA: TGCAGCGTTGAAGATAACGGGTCGGAGACCCAGTACTTC. Encoded protein: CSVEDNGSETQYF.

V and J are TRBV7-6 and TRBJ2-3; maybe TRBD2 (5 bases). The CDR3 sequence is 15 residues long. V dropped 0 bases and J dropped 4 bases, with 11 bases sitting between them. Germline V CDR1 and CDR2: SGHVS, FNYEAQ. The CDR3 nucleotides are TGTGCCAGCAGCTTAGCGGAGGCAGTCGCAGATACGCAGTATTTT. This codes for CASSLAEAVADTQYF.

This chain links TRBV5-6 with TRBJ2-3, with D possibly being TRBD1 (5 bases). CDR3 length: 14 residues. Trimming stripped 3 bases from V and 6 bases from J, with 14 bases between. Germline CDR1 reads SGHDT; CDR2 reads YYEEEE. DNA for the CDR3: TGTGCCAGCAGCTCCGGCACAAAGGGGGATACGCAGTATTTT. Its translation is CASSSGTKGDTQYF. The full variable domain, in which reference TRBV5-6 and TRBJ2-3 provide the parts outside the CDR3, is DAGVTQSPTHLIKTRGQQVTLRCSPKSGHDTVSWYQQALGQGPQFIFQYYEEEERQRGNFPDRFSGHQFPNYSSELNVNALLLGDSALYLCASSSGTKGDTQYFGPGTRLTVL.

This chain links TRBV7-2 with TRBJ2-5, with 9 bases identical to TRBD2. J was trimmed by 5 bases and V by 3 bases; bases with no gene match: 10. The CDR3 is 16 residues long. Germline CDR1 and CDR2: SGHTA and FQGNSA. CDR3 bases: TGTGCCAGCAGCTTGGGCGGGGGGGCCCAAACCGAGACCCAGTACTTC. Residues: CASSLGGGAQTETQYF.

The chain is built from TRBV5-1 and TRBJ1-1, with 7 positions matching TRBD1. The germline V gene encodes CDR1 SGHRS and CDR2 YFSETQ. The CDR3 length is 14 residues. Losses at the gene ends were 6 bases for V and 2 bases for J; bases not matched to a gene: 7. The CDR3: CASTQQGSNTEAFF. CDR3 DNA sequence: TGCGCCAGCACACAACAGGGGTCCAACACTGAAGCTTTCTTT.

This clone was counted a few times. This chain uses TRBV6-5 with TRBJ2-5; D gene ambiguous. Trimming removed 7 bases at V and 5 bases at J, with 8 bases between. The CDR3 is made up of 11 amino acids. The germline V gene has CDR1 MNHEY and CDR2 SVGAGI. This chain's CDR3 is CASTPGETQYF. The CDR3 DNA is TGTGCCAGCACGCCCGGGGAGACCCAGTACTTC.

The gene calls are TRBV13 and TRBJ1-1, with D hard to call. Germline V gene lookup returns CDR1 PRHDT and CDR2 FYEKMQ (reference sequence). The length of the CDR3 is 14 residues. V was pared by 7 bases and J by 6 bases, with 18 bases between. DNA for the CDR3: TGTGCCAGCACCCCGACCGGGGTTCAGGCTGAAGCTTTCTTT. Amino acid sequence: CASTPTGVQAEAFF.

Comments on this clone: The identical CDR3 is also encoded by other nucleotide sequences in the sample. V and J are TRBV5-1 and TRBJ1-5, with a tentative D call TRBD1 (5 bases). From germline, CDR1 is SGHRS and CDR2 YFSETQ. V was clipped by 0 bases and J by 2 bases, with 6 bases between them. CDR3 length: 14 amino acids. The CDR3, as DNA: TGCGCCAGCAGCTTGGCGGGGGGCAATCAGCCCCAGCATTTT. It encodes CASSLAGGNQPQHF.

Remarks on this clone: The junction does not match germline at one end; this may be a read error. The chain recombines TRBV5-6 with TRBJ2-1, with 8 positions matching TRBD2. Looked up from germline, CDR1 is SGHDT and CDR2 is YYEEEE. The CDR3 loop spans 14 amino acids. The CDR3 loop is CAGSLVSGDNEQFF. CDR3 bases: TGTGCCGGCAGCTTGGTTAGCGGGGACAATGAGCAGTTCTTC.

V usage is TRBV7-2 and J usage is TRBJ2-3; D may be TRBD2 (6 bases). Per the germline V gene, CDR1 is SGHTA and CDR2 is FQGNSA. V lost 5 bases to trimming and J lost 2 bases, with 11 bases between them. The CDR3 is 14 residues long. The chain's CDR3 is CASSQGTYTDTQYF. The CDR3 DNA is TGTGCCAGCAGCCAAGGGACTTACACAGATACGCAGTATTTT.